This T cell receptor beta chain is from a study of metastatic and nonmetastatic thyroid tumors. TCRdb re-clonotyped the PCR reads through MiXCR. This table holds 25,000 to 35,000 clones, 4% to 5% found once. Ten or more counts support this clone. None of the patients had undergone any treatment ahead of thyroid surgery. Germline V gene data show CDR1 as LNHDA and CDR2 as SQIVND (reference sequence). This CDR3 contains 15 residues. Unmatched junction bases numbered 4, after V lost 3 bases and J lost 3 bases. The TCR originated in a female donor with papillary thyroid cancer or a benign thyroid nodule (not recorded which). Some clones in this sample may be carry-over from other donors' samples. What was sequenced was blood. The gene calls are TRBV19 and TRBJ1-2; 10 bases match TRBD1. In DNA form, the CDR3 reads TGTGCCAGTAGTATTAGGGACAGGGGATACTATGGCTACACCTTC. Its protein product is CASSIRDRGYYGYTF.